The clone carrying this T cell receptor (beta chain) was found a few times. Antigen unknown. The CDR3 consists of 13 residues. The V end lost 0 bases, the J end lost 8 bases, and 10 bases lay between the germline ends. Germline V gene data show CDR1 as SGHDN and CDR2 as FVKESK. One entry per CDR3 protein, called by TCRdb with MiXCR from the 5' RACE reads. The sample yields about 470,000 distinct CDR3 sequences, approximately 25% seen once. The data are from a study of identical twins. Notes on the study in general: Findings depended on cross-sectional statistics rather than tracking the same donors.

The sample also formed part of further work on T cells expressing NK-cell markers. According to that study: In a handful of donors, dominant CD3+CD56+NKG2C+ clones formed about 1.0-8% of CD8+ cells. Where a handful of donors were concerned, these clonotypes also led the CD3+CD56-NKG2C+ fraction.

Specimen: CD4+ T cells sorted from blood. The receptor's source is a woman under 30 in good health. This rearrangement joins TRBV14 to TRBJ1-1, with D possibly TRBD1 on 6 matching bases. The DNA of the CDR3 is TGTGCCAGCAGCCAAGATTTACAGGGAGAAGCTTTCTTT. Amino acids: CASSQDLQGEAFF. The full variable domain, rest sourced from reference TRBV14 and TRBJ1-1, is EAGVTQFPSHSVIEKGQTVTLRCDPISGHDNLYWYRRVMGKEIKFLLHFVKESKQDESGMPNNRFLAERTGGTYSTLKVQPAELEDSGVYFCASSQDLQGEAFFGQGTRLTVV.